This T cell receptor (beta chain) was identified during a study of T and B cells in COVID-19 patients. Study-level information: Peripheral blood came from COVID-19 patients with active infection or after recovery. Most recovered patients had mild to moderate COVID-19 treated as outpatients. Critical illness requiring mechanical ventilation or extracorporeal membrane oxygenation affected about 60% of the roughly 20 active-infection patients.

TRB rearrangements were amplified by multiplex PCR with BIOMED2 TRB-A/B primers. TCRdb re-derived calls from the multiplex PCR reads in MiXCR, one entry per CDR3 protein. The table shows about 3,300 distinct CDR3 sequences, with roughly 28% occurring only once. TRB was amplified from about 250-500 ng of blood genomic DNA. The source is a human donor with active COVID-19. The donor label of this sample is uncertain. Specimen: blood.

CDR3 sequence: CSARTGQGATEAFF. The CDR3 DNA follows: TGCAGTGCTAGGACCGGACAGGGGGCCACTGAAGCTTTCTTT. This chain uses TRBV20-1 with TRBJ1-1; TRBD1 aligns across 11 bases. V trimming: 3 bases; J trimming: 4 bases; junction bases outside the gene matches: 4. Germline V gene sequence: CDR1 DFQATT, CDR2 SNEGSKA (reference sequence). CDR3 length equals 14 residues.